Shown below are 22 T cell receptor beta chains from a single sample sequenced in a study of blood T cells in healthy people across ages. Combining a sample-barcoded 5' primer with a J-beta primer mix, a second PCR ran for 7 to 11 cycles. TCRdb re-analysed the 5' RACE reads in MiXCR, keeping a single row per CDR3 protein. The sample yields roughly 680,000 distinct CDR3 sequences, about half seen once. Input material: blood. These receptors were obtained from an older woman in good health.

V and J are TRBV20-1 and TRBJ2-5, with unresolved D. The CDR3 consists of 13 residues. Germline assignment: CDR1 DFQATT and CDR2 SNEGSKA (reference sequence). Trimming stripped 5 bases from V and 3 bases from J, with 13 bases between. For the CDR3, the DNA is TGCAGTGCTCCCTCGGCCGGTAAAGAGACCCAGTACTTC. Encoded protein: CSAPSAGKETQYF.

J is TRBJ2-7 and V is TRBV28; TRBD1 might be the D (6 bases). This CDR3 comprises 14 residues. The V end was cut by 6 bases, the J end by 7 bases, with 19 bases between. From germline, CDR1 is MDHEN and CDR2 SYDVKM. The CDR3 nucleotides read TGTGCCAGCAGAGGGGCAGGGGTCTACAATGAGCAGTACTTC. This encodes CASRGAGVYNEQYF.

Worth noting for this clonotype: Because it lacks the conserved phenylalanine or tryptophan at the end, this CDR3 is likely a read error. This rearrangement joins TRBV20-1 to TRBJ2-7, with 8 positions matching TRBD1. Looked up from germline, CDR1 is DFQATT and CDR2 is SNEGSKA (reference sequence). This CDR3 is 17 amino acids long. V lost 4 bases, J lost 3 bases, and 17 bases stayed unmatched. CDR3 bases: TGCAGTGCTACTCACCCCTCGTCAGGGGGCGGAGGCTACGAGCAGTACCTC. It translates to CSATHPSSGGGGYEQYL.

The rearrangement uses TRBV7-2 and TRBJ2-1, with D possibly called TRBD1 or TRBD2 (5 bases each). The CDR3 covers 13 residues. CDR1 is SGHTA and CDR2 is FQGNSA in the germline V gene. Trimming stripped 5 bases from V and 5 bases from J, with 10 bases between. CDR3 residues: CASSGDRNNEQFF. The CDR3 nucleotides read TGTGCCAGCAGCGGGGACCGCAACAATGAGCAGTTCTTC.

Comments on this clonotype: With a much larger clone just one base away, this may be a read error. The chain is built from TRBV6-2 or TRBV6-3 and TRBJ2-5, with 8 bases identical to TRBD1. TRBJ2-7 explains the end of the DNA better; the J call may be wrong. Germline V gene lookup returns CDR1 MNHEY and CDR2 SVGEGT. This CDR3 has 12 residues. CDR3 DNA: TGTGCCAGCAGGGACAGGGTCTACGAGCAGTACTTC. It codes for CASRDRVYEQYF.

The rearrangement links TRBV29-1 to TRBJ2-1, with D possibly being TRBD2 (7 bases). Germline V lookup: CDR1 SQVTM, CDR2 ANQGSEA. The CDR3 consists of 13 residues. CDR3 sequence: CSATRGGGNEQFF. Here the CDR3 DNA reads TGCTCAGCAACGAGGGGAGGGGGCAATGAGCAGTTCTTC.

The chain recombines TRBV5-1 with TRBJ1-1; 7 nucleotides line up with TRBD1. CDR1 is SGHRS and CDR2 is YFSETQ in the germline V gene. This CDR3 has 13 residues. V lost 3 bases and J lost 8; bases outside the gene matches: 7. CDR3 nucleotides: TGCGCCAGCAGCTCCAACAGGGGCCCCGAAGCTTTCTTT. Its protein product is CASSSNRGPEAFF. Supplemented by reference TRBV5-1 and TRBJ1-1, the full variable domain reads KAGVTQTPRYLIKTRGQQVTLSCSPISGHRSVSWYQQTPGQGLQFLFEYFSETQRNKGNFPGRFSGRQFSNSRSEMNVSTLELGDSALYLCASSSNRGPEAFFGQGTRLTVV.

This clonotype was picked up a small number of times. This chain uses TRBV11-1 with TRBJ2-3, with 16 bases aligning to TRBD2. Germline V gene lookup returns CDR1 SGHAT and CDR2 FQDESV (reference sequence). Unmatched junction bases numbered 5, after V lost 5 bases and J lost 6 bases. CDR3 length: 16 residues. CDR3 protein: CASSQGLAGGPDTQYF. The CDR3 DNA reads as TGTGCCAGCAGCCAGGGACTAGCGGGAGGGCCGGATACGCAGTATTTT.

This sequence joins TRBV7-2 and TRBJ2-3; TRBD2 is a possible D gene (6 bases). The CDR3 spans 16 residues. Germline V gives CDR1 SGHTA, CDR2 FQGNSA. The V end was cut by 1 base, the J end by 6 bases, with 17 bases between. The CDR3 nucleotides read TGTGCCAGCAGCTTAGTTTTCCCAGCGGGCTCGGATACGCAGTATTTT. Translating gives CASSLVFPAGSDTQYF. The full variable domain, rest sourced from reference TRBV7-2 and TRBJ2-3, is GAGVSQSPSNKVTEKGKDVELRCDPISGHTALYWYRQSLGQGLEFLIYFQGNSAPDKSGLPSDRFSAERTGGSVSTLTIQRTQQEDSAVYLCASSLVFPAGSDTQYFGPGTRLTVL.

The V gene is TRBV6-2 or TRBV6-3, the J gene TRBJ1-5; 7 bases are a match to TRBD1. CDR3 length: 13 residues. Germline CDR1 is MNHEY and CDR2 is SVGEGT. J was trimmed by 4 bases and V by 7 bases; bases with no gene match: 4. The CDR3 loop reads CASTLQGNQPQHF. CDR3 nucleotides: TGTGCCAGCACCCTACAGGGGAATCAGCCCCAGCATTTT.

This clonotype was seen a few times. V gene TRBV7-2 combines with J gene TRBJ2-3, with 11 bases matching TRBD1. Germline-derived CDR1 and CDR2 are SGHTA and FQGNSA. V lost 5 bases, J lost 2 bases, and 9 bases stayed unmatched. This CDR3 comprises 17 residues. In nucleotides, the CDR3 is TGTGCCAGCAGCCCCCGGGACAGGGGGGATAACACAGATACGCAGTATTTT. Amino acid sequence: CASSPRDRGDNTDTQYF.

This clonotype was seen a few times. This chain uses TRBV20-1 with TRBJ2-7; maybe TRBD1 (6 bases). The V gene lost 0 bases and the J gene lost 0 bases, with 12 bases spanning the gap. Looked up from germline, CDR1 is DFQATT and CDR2 is SNEGSKA (reference sequence). The length of the CDR3 is 15 residues. CDR3 residues: CSARDGTSLSYEQYF. The CDR3 DNA reads TGCAGTGCTAGAGATGGGACATCCCTCTCCTACGAGCAGTACTTC.

The chain uses TRBV7-9 and TRBJ1-1; D call uncertain. The CDR3 has 13 residues. V lost 5 bases and J lost 1, with 8 bases in between. Germline loops: CDR1 SEHNR, CDR2 FQNEAQ (reference sequence). The CDR3 nucleotides are TGTGCCAGCAGCCGAGGGCCGAACACTGAAGCTTTCTTT. Its protein is CASSRGPNTEAFF.

This CDR3 reads CASSIGAQGWGYTF. The CDR3 DNA reads as TGTGCCAGCAGTATTGGCGCACAGGGCTGGGGCTACACCTTC. V is TRBV5-5 and J is TRBJ1-2; D may be TRBD1 (6 bases). V shed 5 bases and J shed 8 bases, with 19 bases lying between them. CDR3 length equals 14 residues. CDR1 is SGHKS, CDR2 YYEKEE, per germline (reference sequence). Drawing the rest from reference TRBV5-5 and TRBJ1-2, the complete variable domain is DAGVTQSPTHLIKTRGQQVTLRCSPISGHKSVSWYQQVLGQGPQFIFQYYEKEERGRGNFPDRFSARQFPNYSSELNVNALLLGDSALYLCASSIGAQGWGYTFGSGTRLTVV.

In this sample, this clonotype turned up a few times. This rearrangement joins TRBV7-2 to TRBJ2-7; 7 bases map to TRBD1. The CDR3 consists of 14 residues. The V segment lost 5 bases and the J segment 3 bases; nucleotides outside the gene matches: 7. From germline, CDR1 is SGHTA and CDR2 FQGNSA. CDR3 sequence: CASSIRQGGYEQYF. CDR3 nucleotides: TGTGCCAGCAGCATCCGACAGGGTGGCTACGAGCAGTACTTC.

There are a few counts of this clonotype. The rearrangement uses TRBV12-3 or TRBV12-4 and TRBJ2-1; D gene unclear. Trimming removed 6 bases from V and 6 bases from J, with 12 bases in between. The CDR3 covers 13 residues. This chain's CDR3 is CASRSGDSNEQFF. Written as DNA, the CDR3 is TGTGCCAGCAGAAGTGGGGATAGCAATGAGCAGTTCTTC.

V usage is TRBV25-1 and J usage is TRBJ2-3, with D uncertain. Trimming removed 4 bases from V and 8 bases from J, with 10 bases in between. Germline values: CDR1 MGHDK, CDR2 SYGVNS. This CDR3 contains 12 residues. CDR3 loop: CASSGRSGTQYF. The CDR3 nucleotides are TGTGCCAGCAGTGGGAGATCAGGTACGCAGTATTTT.

V gene TRBV20-1 combines with J gene TRBJ2-5, with TRBD1 matching 9 bases. The trim removed 0 bases at V and 5 bases at J, leaving 7 bases unmatched. The CDR3 loop spans 15 amino acids. Germline lookup yields CDR1 DFQATT and CDR2 SNEGSKA (reference sequence). CDR3 nucleotide sequence: TGCAGTGCTAGAGATCTGACAGGGGGTCTGGAGACCCAGTACTTC. Translated: CSARDLTGGLETQYF.

This clonotype has only a few counts. The chain joins TRBV27 to TRBJ1-2, with a tentative D call TRBD1 (6 bases). This CDR3 is 15 amino acids long. Between the trimmed V and J ends, which lost 0 bases and 1 base, there was a span of 9 bases. CDR1 is MNHEY and CDR2 is SMNVEV in the germline V gene (reference sequence). In DNA form, the CDR3 reads TGTGCCAGCAGTTTATCACGGGACATTAACTATGGCTACACCTTC. Translation gives CASSLSRDINYGYTF.

The rearrangement uses TRBV5-1 and TRBJ2-1; perhaps TRBD2 as D (5 bases). V shed 1 base and J shed 1 base, with 9 bases lying between them. The CDR3 is 15 amino acids. Germline loops: CDR1 SGHRS, CDR2 YFSETQ. DNA for the CDR3: TGCGCCAGCAGCTTGAGAGCGGAGTCCTACAATGAGCAGTTCTTC. Its protein product is CASSLRAESYNEQFF.

The rearrangement links TRBV5-5 to TRBJ2-3; possible D gene TRBD2, 6 bases. CDR1 and CDR2 (germline): SGHKS, YYEKEE (reference sequence). The CDR3 contains 16 residues. V lost 4 bases and J 0 bases, leaving 15 bases between the germline ends. The CDR3 spells CASSAPGLLSTDTQYF. CDR3 bases: TGTGCCAGCAGCGCGCCGGGACTTCTAAGCACAGATACGCAGTATTTT.

The gene calls are TRBV6-2 or TRBV6-3 and TRBJ2-5; perhaps TRBD2 as D (6 bases). The CDR3 extends over 14 amino acids. The V and J ends lost 7 bases and 11 bases respectively, with 23 bases between them. Germline assignment: CDR1 MNHEY and CDR2 SVGEGT. Here the CDR3 reads CASTVTRTYNEQYF. For the CDR3, the DNA is TGTGCCAGCACAGTGACTAGAACCTACAATGAGCAGTACTTC.